These T cell receptor beta chains were read from a single sample in a study of blood T cell repertoires in COVID-19. Using immunoSEQ multiplex PCR, the repertoire was profiled, and TCRdb retains in-frame clones only, with some absent. This sample has some 270,000 clones, with about 82% found just once. The sequencing sample was made of PBMCs or T cells enriched from blood (not recorded which). The receptors were sampled from a woman in her fifties or sixties with acute COVID-19. The CDR3 runs from the conserved cysteine through the conserved F or W. A D gene is named only where the DNA matches it firmly. Rows give clone size only sometimes, using once, few, many, or a class for an expanded clone.

>TRBV19|TRBJ1-2|-|-
CASSSGPNNGYTF
TGTGCCAGTAGTTCTGGGCCCAATAATGGCTACACCTTC
>TRBV10-3|TRBJ2-3|TRBD1|once
CAISESTGPTSTDTQYF
TGTGCCATCAGTGAGTCGACAGGGCCTACCAGCACAGATACGCAGTATTTT
>TRBV6-4|TRBJ1-2|TRBD1|-
CASSAETGTNYGYTF
TGTGCCAGCTCCGCCGAGACAGGGACTAACTATGGCTACACCTTC
>TRBV6-2/TRBV6-3|TRBJ1-1|-|-
CASSYDRMNTEAFF
TGTGCCAGCAGTTACGACAGGATGAACACTGAAGCTTTCTTT
>TRBV4-3|TRBJ1-4|-|few
CASSRTGAGNEKLFF
TGCGCCAGCAGCCGAACAGGCGCAGGGAATGAAAAACTGTTTTTT
>TRBV10-2|TRBJ1-4|-|-
CASSVSQGREKLFF
TGCGCCAGCAGTGTTTCGCAGGGGCGAGAAAAACTGTTTTTT
>TRBV6-2/TRBV6-3|TRBJ2-7|TRBD1|-
CASSWDRGPPYEQYF
TGTGCCAGCAGTTGGGACAGAGGTCCACCCTACGAGCAGTACTTC
>TRBV24-1|TRBJ2-7|TRBD1|few
CATRRQGAISEQYF
TGTGCCACCAGAAGACAGGGGGCTATCAGCGAGCAGTACTTC
>TRBV12-5|TRBJ1-2|TRBD1|-
CASGLVSGTGFGGYGYTF
TGTGCTAGTGGTTTGGTGTCCGGGACAGGCTTTGGGGGCTATGGCTACACCTTC
>TRBV7-6|TRBJ2-1|TRBD2|-
CASSLAGLAGGYQEQFF
TGTGCCAGCAGCTTAGCGGGACTAGCGGGGGGTTATCAGGAGCAGTTCTTC
>TRBV3-1/TRBV3-2|TRBJ2-7|TRBD2|-
CASSQELAGMGNEQYF
TGTGCCAGCAGCCAGGAGCTAGCGGGGATGGGGAACGAGCAGTACTTC
>TRBV9|TRBJ1-2|-|-
CASSAAALYGYTF
TGTGCCAGCAGCGCCGCCGCACTCTATGGCTACACCTTC
>TRBV5-4|TRBJ1-1|TRBD1|-
CASNRQGMNTEAFF
TGTGCCAGCAACAGACAGGGGATGAACACTGAAGCTTTCTTT
>TRBV19|TRBJ1-5|-|-
CASSIVAGDGQPQHF
TGTGCCAGTAGTATAGTCGCAGGGGACGGTCAGCCCCAGCATTTT
>TRBV20-1|TRBJ1-1|-|-
CSALKNTEAFF
TGCAGTGCCCTTAAAAACACTGAAGCTTTCTTT
>TRBV4-2|TRBJ1-4|-|-
CASSQVTDSLFEKLFF
TGTGCCAGCAGCCAAGTTACAGACAGTCTTTTTGAAAAACTGTTTTTT
>TRBV5-5|TRBJ1-6|-|few
CASSLGHRNSPLHF
TGTGCCAGCAGCCTGGGACATCGTAATTCACCCCTCCACTTT
>TRBV5-1|TRBJ2-3|-|-
CASSSVSTDTQYF
TGCGCCAGCAGCTCCGTAAGCACAGATACGCAGTATTTT